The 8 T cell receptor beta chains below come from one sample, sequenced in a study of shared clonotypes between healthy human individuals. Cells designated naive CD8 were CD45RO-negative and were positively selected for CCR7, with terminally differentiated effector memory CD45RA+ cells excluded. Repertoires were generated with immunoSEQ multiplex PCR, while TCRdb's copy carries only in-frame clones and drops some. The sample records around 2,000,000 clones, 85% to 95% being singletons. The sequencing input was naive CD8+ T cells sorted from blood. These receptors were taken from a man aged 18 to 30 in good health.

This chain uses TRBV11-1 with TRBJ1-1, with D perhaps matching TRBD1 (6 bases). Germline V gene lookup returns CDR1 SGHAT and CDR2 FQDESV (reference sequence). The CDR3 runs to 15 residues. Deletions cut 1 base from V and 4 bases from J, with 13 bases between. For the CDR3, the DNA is TGTGCCAGCAGCTTAGGGACAGATTCGTTCACTGAAGCTTTCTTT. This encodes CASSLGTDSFTEAFF.

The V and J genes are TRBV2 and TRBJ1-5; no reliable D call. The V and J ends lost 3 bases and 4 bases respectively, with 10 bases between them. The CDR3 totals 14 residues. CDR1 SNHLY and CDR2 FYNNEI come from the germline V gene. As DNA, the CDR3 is TGTGCCAGCAGTGATAGCCGGGTAAATCAGCCCCAGCATTTT. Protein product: CASSDSRVNQPQHF.

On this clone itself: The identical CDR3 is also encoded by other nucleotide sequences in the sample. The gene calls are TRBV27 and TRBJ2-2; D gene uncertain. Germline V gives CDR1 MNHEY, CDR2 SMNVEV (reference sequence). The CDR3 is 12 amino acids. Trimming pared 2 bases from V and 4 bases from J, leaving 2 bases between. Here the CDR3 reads CASSLLTGELFF. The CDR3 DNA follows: TGTGCCAGCAGTTTACTCACCGGGGAGCTGTTTTTT.

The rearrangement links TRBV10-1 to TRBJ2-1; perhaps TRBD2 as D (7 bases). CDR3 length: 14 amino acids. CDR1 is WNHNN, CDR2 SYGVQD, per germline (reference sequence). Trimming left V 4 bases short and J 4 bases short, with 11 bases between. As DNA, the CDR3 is TGCGCCAGCAGTGCAAGGGGGGGGTACAATGAGCAGTTCTTC. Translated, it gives CASSARGGYNEQFF.

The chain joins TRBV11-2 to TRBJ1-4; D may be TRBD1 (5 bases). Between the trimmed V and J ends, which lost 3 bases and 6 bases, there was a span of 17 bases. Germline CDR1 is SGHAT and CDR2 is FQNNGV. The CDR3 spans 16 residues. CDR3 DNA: TGTGCCAGCAGCTTGGTCACCCGGGACGGATATGAAAAACTGTTTTTT. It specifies CASSLVTRDGYEKLFF.

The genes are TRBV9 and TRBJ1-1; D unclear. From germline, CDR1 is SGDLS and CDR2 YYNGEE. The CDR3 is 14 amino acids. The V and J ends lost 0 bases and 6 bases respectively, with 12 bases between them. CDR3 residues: CASSVVTGVAEAFF. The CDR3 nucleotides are TGTGCCAGCAGCGTAGTTACCGGCGTTGCTGAAGCTTTCTTT.

Here the CDR3 reads CASSQDLLVVLNEQFF. The CDR3 DNA is TGCGCCAGCAGCCAAGATCTATTGGTAGTTCTCAATGAGCAGTTCTTC. V is TRBV4-3 and J is TRBJ2-1; D is uncertain. Trimming left V 0 bases short and J 6 bases short, with 15 bases between. This CDR3 is built from 16 residues. Germline V gene data show CDR1 as LGHNA and CDR2 as YSLEER.

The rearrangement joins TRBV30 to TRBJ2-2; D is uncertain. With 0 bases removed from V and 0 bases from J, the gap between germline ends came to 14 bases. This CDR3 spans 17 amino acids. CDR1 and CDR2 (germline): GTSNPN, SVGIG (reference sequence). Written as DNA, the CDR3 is TGTGCCTGGAGTGTACTCCCGTGGTCCACGAACACCGGGGAGCTGTTTTTT. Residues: CAWSVLPWSTNTGELFF.